This entry describes one T cell receptor beta chain. The protocol was immunoSEQ multiplex PCR, while the TCRdb copy is restricted to in-frame clones and leaves out a portion. The data hold fewer than 150,000 clones, with 86% observed a single time. This sample was taken from a study of blood T cell repertoires in COVID-19. Germline V gene lookup returns CDR1 SEHNR and CDR2 FQNEAQ (reference sequence). Trimming shortened V by 5 bases and J by 7 bases, and 14 bases separated the two germline ends. The CDR3 is 13 amino acids. This sequence joins TRBV7-9 and TRBJ2-5; D remains unclear. The clonotype originates from a woman aged 50 to 65 who had recovered from COVID-19. The sequencing input was peripheral blood. The CDR3 DNA reads as TGTGCCAGCAGCCTGGGCACATTGGGGACCCAGTACTTC. Its translation is CASSLGTLGTQYF.